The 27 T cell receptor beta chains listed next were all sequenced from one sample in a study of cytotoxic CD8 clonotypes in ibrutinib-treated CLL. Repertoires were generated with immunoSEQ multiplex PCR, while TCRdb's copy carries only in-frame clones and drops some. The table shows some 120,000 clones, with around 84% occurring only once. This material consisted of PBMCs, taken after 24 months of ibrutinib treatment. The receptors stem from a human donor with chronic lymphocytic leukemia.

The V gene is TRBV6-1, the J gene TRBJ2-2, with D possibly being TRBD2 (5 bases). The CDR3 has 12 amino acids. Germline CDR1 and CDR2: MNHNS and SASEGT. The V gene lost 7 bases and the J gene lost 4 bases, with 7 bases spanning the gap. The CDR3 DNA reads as TGTGCCAGCAAACGGGGCACCGGGGAGCTGTTTTTT. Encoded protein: CASKRGTGELFF.

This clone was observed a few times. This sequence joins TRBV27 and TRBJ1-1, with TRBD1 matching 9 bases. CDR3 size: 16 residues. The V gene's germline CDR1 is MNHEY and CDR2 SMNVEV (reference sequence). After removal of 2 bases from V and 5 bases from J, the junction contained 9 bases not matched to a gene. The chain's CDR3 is CASSLGTGGVGTEAFF. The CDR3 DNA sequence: TGTGCCAGCAGTTTAGGAACAGGGGGCGTGGGGACTGAAGCTTTCTTT.

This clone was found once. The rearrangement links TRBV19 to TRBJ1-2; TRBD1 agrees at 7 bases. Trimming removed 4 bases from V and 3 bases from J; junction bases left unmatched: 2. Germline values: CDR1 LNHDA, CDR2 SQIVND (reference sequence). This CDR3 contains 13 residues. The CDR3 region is CASSTDRDYGYTF. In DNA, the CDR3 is TGTGCCAGTAGTACAGACAGGGACTATGGCTACACCTTC.

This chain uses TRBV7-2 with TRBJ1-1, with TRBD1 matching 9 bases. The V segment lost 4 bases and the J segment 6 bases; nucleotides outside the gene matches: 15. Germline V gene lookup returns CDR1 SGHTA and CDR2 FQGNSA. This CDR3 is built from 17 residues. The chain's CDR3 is CASSSLGEPGQGAEAFF. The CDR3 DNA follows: TGTGCCAGCAGCTCGCTGGGGGAACCGGGACAGGGTGCTGAAGCTTTCTTT.

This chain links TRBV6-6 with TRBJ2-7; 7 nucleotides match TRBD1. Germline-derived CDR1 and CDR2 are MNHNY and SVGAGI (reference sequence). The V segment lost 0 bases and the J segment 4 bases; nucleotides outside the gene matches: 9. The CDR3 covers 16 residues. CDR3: CASSYSRGRDSYEQYF. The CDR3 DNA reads TGTGCCAGCAGTTACTCAAGGGGGCGCGATTCTTACGAGCAGTACTTC.

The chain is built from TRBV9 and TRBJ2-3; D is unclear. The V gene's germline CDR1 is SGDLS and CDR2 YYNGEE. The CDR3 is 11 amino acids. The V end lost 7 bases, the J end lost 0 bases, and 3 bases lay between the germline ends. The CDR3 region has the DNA TGTGCCAGCTGGAGCACAGATACGCAGTATTTT. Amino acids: CASWSTDTQYF.

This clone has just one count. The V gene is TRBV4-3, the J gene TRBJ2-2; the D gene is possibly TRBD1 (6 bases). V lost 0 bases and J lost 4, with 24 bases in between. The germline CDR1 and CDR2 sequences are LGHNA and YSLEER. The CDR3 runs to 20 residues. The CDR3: CASSQDHGQDRIAGTGELFF. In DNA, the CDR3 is TGCGCCAGCAGCCAAGATCATGGCCAAGACAGGATCGCGGGCACCGGGGAGCTGTTTTTT.

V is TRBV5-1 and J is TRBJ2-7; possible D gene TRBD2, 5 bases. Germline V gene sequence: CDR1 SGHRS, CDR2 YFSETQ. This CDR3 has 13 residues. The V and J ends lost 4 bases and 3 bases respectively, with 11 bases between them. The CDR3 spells CASSQGLFYEQYF. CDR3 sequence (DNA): TGCGCCAGCAGCCAAGGACTCTTCTACGAGCAGTACTTC.

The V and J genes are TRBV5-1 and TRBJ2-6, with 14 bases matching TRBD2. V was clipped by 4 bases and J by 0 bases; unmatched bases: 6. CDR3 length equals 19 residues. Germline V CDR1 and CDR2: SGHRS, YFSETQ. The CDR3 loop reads CASSPGLAGGSSGANVLTF. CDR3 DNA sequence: TGCGCCAGCAGCCCCGGACTAGCGGGGGGCAGCTCTGGGGCCAACGTCCTGACTTTC.

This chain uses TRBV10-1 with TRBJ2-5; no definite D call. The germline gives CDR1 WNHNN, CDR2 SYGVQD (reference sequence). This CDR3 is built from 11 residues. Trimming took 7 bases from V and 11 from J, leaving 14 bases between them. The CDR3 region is CASNPDGIQYF. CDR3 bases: TGCGCCAGCAACCCCGACGGAATACAGTACTTC.

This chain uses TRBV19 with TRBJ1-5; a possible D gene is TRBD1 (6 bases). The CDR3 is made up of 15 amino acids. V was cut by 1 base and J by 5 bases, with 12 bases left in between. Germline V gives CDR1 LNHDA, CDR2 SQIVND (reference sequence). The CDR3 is CASSIGQGMDQPQHF. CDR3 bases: TGTGCCAGTAGTATAGGGCAGGGGATGGATCAGCCCCAGCATTTT. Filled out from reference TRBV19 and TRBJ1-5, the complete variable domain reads DGGITQSPKYLFRKEGQNVTLSCEQNLNHDAMYWYRQDPGQGLRLIYYSQIVNDFQKGDIAEGYSVSREKKESFPLTVTSAQKNPTAFYLCASSIGQGMDQPQHFGDGTRLSIL.

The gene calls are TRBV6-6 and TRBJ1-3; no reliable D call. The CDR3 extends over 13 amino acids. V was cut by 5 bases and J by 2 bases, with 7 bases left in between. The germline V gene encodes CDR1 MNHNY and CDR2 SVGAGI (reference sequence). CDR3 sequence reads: CASSPKTGNTIYF. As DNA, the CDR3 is TGTGCCAGCAGTCCAAAAACTGGAAACACCATATATTTT.

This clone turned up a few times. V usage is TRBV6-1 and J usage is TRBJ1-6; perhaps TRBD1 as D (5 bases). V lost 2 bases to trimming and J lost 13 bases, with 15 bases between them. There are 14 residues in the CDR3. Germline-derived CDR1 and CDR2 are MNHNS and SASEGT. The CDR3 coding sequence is TGTGCCAGCAGTGAACCGGGCCTGGGGGTCCCCCTCCACTTT. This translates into CASSEPGLGVPLHF.

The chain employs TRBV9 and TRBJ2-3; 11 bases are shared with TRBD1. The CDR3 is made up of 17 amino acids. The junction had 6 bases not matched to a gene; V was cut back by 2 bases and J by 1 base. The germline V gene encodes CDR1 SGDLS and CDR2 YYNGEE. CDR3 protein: CASSVRTGGRRTDTQYF. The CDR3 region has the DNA TGTGCCAGCAGCGTCAGGACAGGGGGCAGACGCACAGATACGCAGTATTTT.

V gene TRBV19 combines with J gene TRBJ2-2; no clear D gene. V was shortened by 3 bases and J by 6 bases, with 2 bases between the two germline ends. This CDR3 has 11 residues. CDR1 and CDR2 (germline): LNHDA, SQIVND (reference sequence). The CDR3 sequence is CASSIAGELFF. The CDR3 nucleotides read TGTGCCAGTAGTATTGCCGGGGAGCTGTTTTTT.

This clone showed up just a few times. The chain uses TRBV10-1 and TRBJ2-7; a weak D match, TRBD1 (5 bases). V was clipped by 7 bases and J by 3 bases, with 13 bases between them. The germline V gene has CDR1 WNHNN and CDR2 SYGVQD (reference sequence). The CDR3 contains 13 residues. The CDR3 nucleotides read TGCGCCAGCAAGGGGCATAGGCGCTACGAGCAGTACTTC. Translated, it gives CASKGHRRYEQYF.

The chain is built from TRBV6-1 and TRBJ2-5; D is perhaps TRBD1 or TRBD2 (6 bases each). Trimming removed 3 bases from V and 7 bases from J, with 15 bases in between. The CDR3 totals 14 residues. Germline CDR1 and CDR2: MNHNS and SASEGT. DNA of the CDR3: TGTGCCAGCAGTGAGGGGGCGCAGGGAGGGACCCAGTACTTC. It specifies CASSEGAQGGTQYF.

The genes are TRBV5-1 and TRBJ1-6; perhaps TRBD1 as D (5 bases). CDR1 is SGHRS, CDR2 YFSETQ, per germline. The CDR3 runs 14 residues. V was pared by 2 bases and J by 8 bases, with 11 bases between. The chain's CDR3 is CASSLGDPDSPLHF. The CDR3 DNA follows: TGCGCCAGCAGCTTAGGGGATCCGGATTCACCCCTCCACTTT.

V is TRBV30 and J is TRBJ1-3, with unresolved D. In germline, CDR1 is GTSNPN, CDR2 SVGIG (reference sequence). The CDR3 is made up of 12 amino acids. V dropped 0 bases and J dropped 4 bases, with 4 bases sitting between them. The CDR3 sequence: CAWSVGGNTIYF. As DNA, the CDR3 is TGTGCCTGGAGTGTTGGGGGAAACACCATATATTTT.

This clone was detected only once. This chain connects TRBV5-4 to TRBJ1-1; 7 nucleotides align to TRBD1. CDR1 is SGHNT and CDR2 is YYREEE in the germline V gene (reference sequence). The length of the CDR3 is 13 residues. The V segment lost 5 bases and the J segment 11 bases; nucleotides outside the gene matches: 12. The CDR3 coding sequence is TGTGCCAGCAGACCCGACAGGGAGAGTTTGGCTTTCTTT. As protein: CASRPDRESLAFF.

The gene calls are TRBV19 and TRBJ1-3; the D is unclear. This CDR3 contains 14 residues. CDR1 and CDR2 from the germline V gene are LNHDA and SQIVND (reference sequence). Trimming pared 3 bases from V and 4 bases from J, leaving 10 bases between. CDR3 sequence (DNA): TGTGCCAGTAGTATCGGCGACGACGGAAACACCATATATTTT. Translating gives CASSIGDDGNTIYF.

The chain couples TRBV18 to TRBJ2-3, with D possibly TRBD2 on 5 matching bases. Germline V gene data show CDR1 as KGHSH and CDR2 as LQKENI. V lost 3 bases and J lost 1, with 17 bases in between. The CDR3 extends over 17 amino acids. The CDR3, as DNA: TGTGCCAGCTCACCTCTATCGGGGAACGGGGGCACAGATACGCAGTATTTT. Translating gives CASSPLSGNGGTDTQYF. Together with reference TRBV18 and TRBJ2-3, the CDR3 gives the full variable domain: NAGVMQNPRHLVRRRGQEARLRCSPMKGHSHVYWYRQLPEEGLKFMVYLQKENIIDESGMPKERFSAEFPKEGPSILRIQQVVRGDSAAYFCASSPLSGNGGTDTQYFGPGTRLTVL.

CDR3 nucleotides: TGTGCCAGCAGCAGCGACATGTTTGAGCAGTTCTTC. Translated, it gives CASSSDMFEQFF. The genes are TRBV6-5 and TRBJ2-1; D gene ambiguous. Deletions cut 6 bases from V and 9 bases from J, with 12 bases between. This CDR3 has 12 amino acids. Germline assignment: CDR1 MNHEY and CDR2 SVGAGI.

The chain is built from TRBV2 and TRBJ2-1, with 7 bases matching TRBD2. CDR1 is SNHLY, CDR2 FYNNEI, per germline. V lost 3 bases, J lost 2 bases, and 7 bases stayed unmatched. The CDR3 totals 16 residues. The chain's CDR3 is CASSDRSGGAYNEQFF. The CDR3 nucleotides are TGTGCCAGCAGTGATAGAAGTGGGGGGGCCTACAATGAGCAGTTCTTC.

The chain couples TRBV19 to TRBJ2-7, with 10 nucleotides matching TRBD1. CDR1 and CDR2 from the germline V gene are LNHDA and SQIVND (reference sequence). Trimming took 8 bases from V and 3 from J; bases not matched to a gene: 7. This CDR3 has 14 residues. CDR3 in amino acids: CASAVGQGFYEQYF. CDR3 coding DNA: TGTGCCAGTGCAGTGGGACAGGGGTTCTACGAGCAGTACTTC.

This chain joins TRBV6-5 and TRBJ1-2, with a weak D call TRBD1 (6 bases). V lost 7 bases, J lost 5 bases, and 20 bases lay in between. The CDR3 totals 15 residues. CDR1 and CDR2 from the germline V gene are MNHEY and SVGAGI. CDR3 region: CASTPRGGRSYGYTF. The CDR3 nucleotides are TGTGCCAGCACCCCCAGAGGGGGTAGAAGTTATGGCTACACCTTC.

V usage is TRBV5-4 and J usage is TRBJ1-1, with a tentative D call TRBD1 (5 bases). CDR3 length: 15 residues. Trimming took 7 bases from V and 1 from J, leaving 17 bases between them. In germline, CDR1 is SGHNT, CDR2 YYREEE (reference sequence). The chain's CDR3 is CASGGGEGRNTEAFF. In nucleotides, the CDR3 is TGTGCCAGCGGAGGAGGGGAGGGGCGGAACACTGAAGCTTTCTTT. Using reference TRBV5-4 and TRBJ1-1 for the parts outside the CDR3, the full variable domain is ETGVTQSPTHLIKTRGQQVTLRCSSQSGHNTVSWYQQALGQGPQFIFQYYREEENGRGNFPPRFSGLQFPNYSSELNVNALELDDSALYLCASGGGEGRNTEAFFGQGTRLTVV.